This paragraph reports one T cell receptor (beta chain). Its antigen remains unidentified. The V gene's germline CDR1 is MNHEY and CDR2 SMNVEV (reference sequence). CDR3 size: 16 residues. With V trimmed by 3 bases and J by 3 bases, 4 bases remained unmatched. These data originate in a study of shared clonotypes between healthy human individuals. Study-level background: The study enrolled a couple of women and a few men aged 18 to 49. Findings and limits, study-wide: Non-shared clonotypes displayed generation probabilities falling below those of clonotypes present in all four donors.

Naive CD45RA+ and memory CD45RA-negative subsets were split from CD4+ cells. In the original processing: Because ImmunoSEQ provided only junction sequences with no quality scores, the filtering differed. Method: immunoSEQ multiplex PCR; TCRdb's copy keeps in-frame clones and lacks some. That table supplies the V and J calls and clone size; D and trimming were determined from the DNA. The sample records 550,000 to 800,000 clones, around 67% being singletons. The chain employs TRBV27 and TRBJ2-2; 10 bases match TRBD2. The sequenced sample was memory CD4+ T cells sorted from blood. Subset noted: CD45RA-negative fraction. The TCR originated in a woman in her 30s in good health. The CDR3 coding sequence is TGTGCCAGCAGTTTCCATAGCGGGAGGTACACCGGGGAGCTGTTTTTT. Translation gives CASSFHSGRYTGELFF.